Listed below are T cell receptor beta chains from one sample, sequenced in a study of cytomegalovirus exposure and HLA in healthy donors. Assay: immunoSEQ multiplex PCR; the TCRdb copy retains only in-frame clones and omits some. Of roughly 150,000 clones listed, around 80% are singletons. What was sequenced was PBMCs. The receptor set was obtained from a man aged 18 to 29 in good health and CMV-seropositive. The CDR3 runs from the conserved cysteine through the conserved F or W. A D gene is named only where the DNA matches it firmly. Expanded clones get a size class; other rows say once, few or many, or leave the size out.

>NA|NA|TRBJ1-5|TRBV19
TGTGCCAGTAGCCCCCTGGGGGCGGCCTTCTATCAGCCCCAGCATTTT
CASSPLGAAFYQPQHF
>NA|NA|TRBJ2-6|TRBV19
TGTGCCAGTACTAAGAACAGGGCCGGGGCCAACGTCCTGACTTTC
CASTKNRAGANVLTF
>NA|TRBD1|TRBJ1-5|TRBV19
TGTGCCAGTAGTCCCGACAGGGGGAATCAGCCCCAGCATTTT
CASSPDRGNQPQHF
>NA|TRBD1|TRBJ2-5|TRBV11-1
TGTGCCAGCAGCCTGGACAGGGTGGGGGCCGGGGAGACCCAGTACTTC
CASSLDRVGAGETQYF
>NA|TRBD1|TRBJ1-1|TRBV27
TGTGCCAGCAGTCGAGGGGGCATCCGTGAGGCTTTCTTT
CASSRGGIREAFF
>NA|NA|TRBJ1-5|TRBV2
TGTGCCAGCAGTGGCCTCGGGGATTCGCAGCCCCAGCATTTT
CASSGLGDSQPQHF
>few|NA|TRBJ1-2|TRBV2
TGTGCCAGCAAGTACAGGGAGAACAGCTATGGCTACACCTTC
CASKYRENSYGYTF
>NA|NA|TRBJ1-3|TRBV7-9
TGTGCCAGCAGCTCCGCAGGATCTGGAAACACCATATATTTT
CASSSAGSGNTIYF
>NA|TRBD2|TRBJ2-7|TRBV5-1
TGCGCCAGGAGATGCATTCTAGCGGGAGTTCACCGGCGGGAGCAGTACTTC
CARRCILAGVHRREQYF
>NA|TRBD2|TRBJ2-1|TRBV28
TGTGCCAGCAGCGTACTAAGCGGGACTAGCGGCGACAGGACAGACAATGAGCAGTTCTTC
CASSVLSGTSGDRTDNEQFF
>NA|NA|TRBJ2-7|TRBV27
TGTGCCAGCAGACAGGGCTTAGACGAGCAGTACTTC
CASRQGLDEQYF
>NA|TRBD1|TRBJ2-7|TRBV5-5
TGTGCCAGCAGCGGGGACAGACTTTACGAGCAGTACTTC
CASSGDRLYEQYF
>NA|NA|TRBJ2-1|TRBV7-9
TGTGCCAGCAGCGGCCGGGACACCAATGAGCAGTTCTTC
CASSGRDTNEQFF
>NA|NA|TRBJ1-1|TRBV7-9
TGTGCCAGCCAGGGGACGAACACTGAAGCTTTCTTT
CASQGTNTEAFF
>NA|TRBD1|TRBJ1-5|TRBV27
TGTGCCAGCGCTACAGGGGACAATCAGCCCCAGCATTTT
CASATGDNQPQHF
>few|TRBD1|TRBJ2-2|TRBV27
TGTGCCAGCAGTCCACGACGACAGGGGGCCGGCACCGGGGAGCTGTTTTTT
CASSPRRQGAGTGELFF
>NA|TRBD1|TRBJ2-5|TRBV5-1
TGCGCCAGCAGCTTGGTCGGCAGGGGGAATCGAGAGACCCAGTACTTC
CASSLVGRGNRETQYF
>once|TRBD2|TRBJ2-7|TRBV29-1
TGCAGCGTTGTTTCTAGCGGCTCCTACGAGCAGTACTTC
CSVVSSGSYEQYF
>NA|NA|TRBJ2-1|TRBV28
TGTGCCAGCAGTTTAGGACTCTTTTCCTACAATGAGCAGTTCTTC
CASSLGLFSYNEQFF
>NA|TRBD1|TRBJ1-2|TRBV6-1
TGTGCCAGCAGTGAGCCTCGACAGGGGTTTGGTGGCTACACCTTC
CASSEPRQGFGGYTF
>NA|NA|TRBJ1-4|TRBV10-3
TGTGCCATCAGTGGAGAGTCGGCGGCAACTAATGAAAAACTGTTTTTT
CAISGESAATNEKLFF
>NA|NA|TRBJ1-6|TRBV5-1
TGCGCCAGCAGCTTGGGCACAAATAATTCACCCCTCCACTTT
CASSLGTNNSPLHF
>NA|TRBD1|TRBJ1-2|TRBV27
TGTGCCAGCAGTTTCGGGACAGGCTACTATGGCTACACCTTC
CASSFGTGYYGYTF
>NA|NA|TRBJ1-5|TRBV5-6
TGTGCCAGCAGCGTTGGCACCCTCCAAGATCAGCCCCAGCATTTT
CASSVGTLQDQPQHF
>NA|NA|TRBJ1-2|TRBV5-1
TGCGCCAGCAGCTTGTATGCGGACAGAGCTAACTATGGCTACACCTTC
CASSLYADRANYGYTF
>NA|TRBD1|TRBJ1-1|TRBV10-1
TGCGCCAGCAGTGAGTCAGGGACAGCGATCATGAACACTGAAGCTTTCTTT
CASSESGTAIMNTEAFF
>few|TRBD1|TRBJ2-7|TRBV27
TGTGCCAGCAGAAAGGGACAGGGGGCCTACGAGCAGTACTTC
CASRKGQGAYEQYF
>many|TRBD2|TRBJ2-7|TRBV7-8
TGTGCCAGCAGAACCGGGACTAGCTCCTACGAGCAGTACTTC
CASRTGTSSYEQYF
>once|NA|TRBJ2-5|TRBV7-9
TGTGCCAGCAGCACAGGGGGCCGGGAGGGACCTTCTCGAGAGACCCAGTACTTC
CASSTGGREGPSRETQYF
>NA|NA|TRBJ2-3|TRBV4-1
TGCGCCAGCAGCCAAGATTGGGGGCGCCCAGATACGCAGTATTTT
CASSQDWGRPDTQYF
>NA|NA|TRBJ1-5|TRBV4-1
TGCGCCAGCAGCCAAGACTCCGTTATAGTGGCGGTTAATCAGCCCCAGCATTTT
CASSQDSVIVAVNQPQHF
>NA|NA|TRBJ1-4|TRBV28
TGTGCCAGCAACAGGGTTACTAATGAAAAACTGTTTTTT
CASNRVTNEKLFF
>NA|NA|TRBJ2-3|TRBV6-5
TGTGCCAGCAGTTACTCCCCCACTAGCACAGATACGCAGTATTTT
CASSYSPTSTDTQYF
>NA|TRBD2|TRBJ2-1|TRBV19
TGTGCCAGTAGTAGGAGTAGCGGGTTTTCCTACAATGAGCAGTTCTTC
CASSRSSGFSYNEQFF
>NA|TRBD1|TRBJ1-1|TRBV7-2
TGTGCCAGCAGCCCTCGGACAGGGAACACTGAAGCTTTCTTT
CASSPRTGNTEAFF
>NA|TRBD2|TRBJ2-7|TRBV2
TGTGCCAGCAGGAGATCACTAGCGGGCGAGCAGTACTTC
CASRRSLAGEQYF
>NA|NA|TRBJ2-1|TRBV25-1
TGTGCCAGCAGTGCACCGACAGGTCACAATGAGCAGTTCTTC
CASSAPTGHNEQFF
>NA|TRBD2|TRBJ2-7|TRBV27
TGTGCCAGCAGGGGGAGGGCCGGGGACGAGCAGTACTTC
CASRGRAGDEQYF
>few|NA|TRBJ2-5|TRBV7-8
TGTGCCAGCAGCTTAGCGCAGCGAGGATTGGCGGAGACCCAGTACTTC
CASSLAQRGLAETQYF
>NA|NA|TRBJ2-3|TRBV28
TGTGCCAGCACCACTGCAGATACGCAGTATTTT
CASTTADTQYF
>NA|NA|TRBJ1-4|TRBV27
TGTGCCAGCAGTTTATATACGCGTGAAAAACTGTTTTTT
CASSLYTREKLFF
>NA|NA|TRBJ2-3|TRBV11-2
TGTGCCAGCAGCTTAAAGCCCAGCGGCACAGATACGCAGTATTTT
CASSLKPSGTDTQYF
>NA|TRBD1|TRBJ2-7|TRBV9
TGTGCCAGCAGCAGCCGGGACAGATCCTACGAGCAGTACTTC
CASSSRDRSYEQYF
>NA|TRBD1|TRBJ2-7|TRBV28
TGTGCCAGCAGTTTAGGGTACTCAGGGGGCAGGTACGAGCAGTACTTC
CASSLGYSGGRYEQYF
>NA|TRBD2|TRBJ2-7|TRBV28
TGTGCCAGCAGCCGGGGACTAGCGGGAGAGCCAAGCCGGTTTTACTACGAGCAGTACTTC
CASSRGLAGEPSRFYYEQYF
>NA|NA|TRBJ2-1|TRBV7-8
TGTGCCAGCAGCTTTCAGCGGGACAACAATGAGCAGTTCTTC
CASSFQRDNNEQFF
>NA|NA|TRBJ2-7|TRBV11-2
TGTGCCAGCAGATACAGGGTCTTCGACCTCTACGAGCAGTACTTC
CASRYRVFDLYEQYF
>NA|TRBD1|TRBJ1-2|TRBV6-5
TGTGCCAGCAGAGATGACAGGGACTATGGCTACACCTTC
CASRDDRDYGYTF
>few|NA|TRBJ1-2|TRBV15
TGTGCCACCAGCAGAGGGGGGGATGGCTACACCTTC
CATSRGGDGYTF
>NA|NA|TRBJ1-3|TRBV28
TGTGCCAGCAGGGAGAGGGGAAACACCATATATTTT
CASRERGNTIYF
>NA|NA|TRBJ1-4|TRBV30
TGTGCCTGGAGTCGACAGTATCTAAATGAAAAACTGTTTTTT
CAWSRQYLNEKLFF